The present T cell receptor beta chain was sequenced within a study of T-cell reconstitution after alpha-beta-depleted transplantation in children. This clonotype was recorded at least ten times. Between the trimmed V and J ends, which lost 3 bases and 0 bases, there was a span of 17 bases. The CDR3 is 17 residues long. CDR1 is KGHSH and CDR2 is LQKENI in the germline V gene. Unique molecular identifiers were built into the TCRbeta library. TCRdb passed the PCR reads through MiXCR, listing each CDR3 protein once. The data hold around 92,000 distinct CDR3 sequences, with roughly an eighth observed a single time.

The sequence was obtained from a human donor who donated a stem cell graft to a child with inherited bone marrow failure. V usage is TRBV18 and J usage is TRBJ2-5; D assignment may be TRBD1 or TRBD2 (5 bases each). The sample was PBMCs from the stem cell graft donor, taken from the stem cell graft. CDR3 loop: CASSPPGTGLNQETQYF. The CDR3 region has the DNA TGTGCCAGCTCACCGCCAGGGACGGGCCTCAACCAAGAGACCCAGTACTTC.